The rows below give T cell receptor beta chains drawn from one sample of a study of cytomegalovirus exposure and HLA in healthy donors. Profiling relied on immunoSEQ multiplex PCR, and the TCRdb table lists in-frame clones only, not all of them. The data show about 130,000 clones, with around four fifths seen just once and more than 3.5% held by the top ten. Material: PBMCs. These receptors were obtained from a woman between 40 and 55 years old in good health and CMV-seropositive. The CDR3 runs from the conserved cysteine through the conserved F or W. The D gene is left open where the match is weak. A clone size is listed for some rows: how often the clone was seen (once, few, many), or a class if it is expanded.

v_call	j_call	d_call	clone_size	cdr3_nt	cdr3_aa
TRBV30	TRBJ2-4	TRBD2	.	TGTGCCTGGAGTGCGGTGTGGCGGGAGGGCTCCAAAAACATTCAGTACTTC	CAWSAVWREGSKNIQYF
TRBV5-1	TRBJ2-7	.	.	TGCGCCAGCAGCTTGCGAGGGGGGGCGAGGGGATACTACGAGCAGTACTTC	CASSLRGGARGYYEQYF
TRBV5-1	TRBJ2-5	TRBD1	.	TGCGCCAGCAGCCACGGACAGGCGGGAGAGACCCAGTACTTC	CASSHGQAGETQYF
TRBV19	TRBJ2-3	TRBD2	.	TGTGCCAGTAGTATCGGGCTAGCGGGGACTAGCACAGATACGCAGTATTTT	CASSIGLAGTSTDTQYF
TRBV7-9	TRBJ2-1	.	.	TGTGCCAGCAGCCCTCTCAACAGGGCCCATGAGCAGTTCTTC	CASSPLNRAHEQFF
TRBV5-6	TRBJ1-2	.	.	TGTGCCAGCAGCTTACAGGCCAGCTCGGTCTATGGCTACACCTTC	CASSLQASSVYGYTF
TRBV28	TRBJ2-1	TRBD2	.	TGTGCCAGCACCACGGGACTAGCGGGAGCGGGTGAGCAGTTCTTC	CASTTGLAGAGEQFF
TRBV28	TRBJ1-5	TRBD1	.	TGTGCCAGCAGGGGGGACAGGGAGTATCAGCCCCAGCATTTT	CASRGDREYQPQHF
TRBV10-2	TRBJ2-1	.	.	TGCGCCAGCAGTCCCACTAGAGTTTCCTACAATGAGCAGTTCTTC	CASSPTRVSYNEQFF
TRBV6-5	TRBJ1-2	.	.	TGTGCCAGCAGTTACGGGGCAGGGGAATATGGCTACACCTTC	CASSYGAGEYGYTF
TRBV9	TRBJ2-7	TRBD1	.	TGTGCCAGCAGCGAAGGGACAGGGGGTGTCTACGAGCAGTACTTC	CASSEGTGGVYEQYF
TRBV7-6	TRBJ1-1	TRBD1	.	TGCGCCAGCAGCTTACTGGACAGGGTAACTGAAGCTTTCTTT	CASSLLDRVTEAFF
TRBV11-2	TRBJ2-1	TRBD2	.	TGTGCCAGCAGGACGACCGGGACTAGCACTCACAATGAGCAGTTCTTC	CASRTTGTSTHNEQFF
TRBV7-2	TRBJ2-1	.	once	TGTGCCAGCAGCTTATGGGAGGTGGGCTCCTACAATGAGCAGTTCTTC	CASSLWEVGSYNEQFF
TRBV19	TRBJ1-1	.	.	TGTGCCAGTAGTATTCGAGGCCCACAGGGGAACACTGAAGCTTTCTTT	CASSIRGPQGNTEAFF
TRBV18	TRBJ2-1	TRBD2	.	TGTGCCAGCTCACGGGGACTAGCGGGAGTTAGTGAGCAGTTCTTC	CASSRGLAGVSEQFF
TRBV5-1	TRBJ2-3	TRBD2	.	TGCGCCAGCAGCCTGGGGCTAGCGGGAACAGATACGCAGTATTTT	CASSLGLAGTDTQYF
TRBV6-5	TRBJ1-3	TRBD1	.	TGTGCCAGCAGTTACGGGACAGCCAACTCTGGAAACACCATATATTTT	CASSYGTANSGNTIYF
TRBV28	TRBJ2-3	TRBD2	.	TGTGCCAGCAGAGTACTAGCGGGAACCGCGGTCTCAGATACGCAGTATTTT	CASRVLAGTAVSDTQYF
TRBV28	TRBJ2-1	TRBD2	once	TGTGCCAGCAGTTTTGTGGGAGGGATCAATGAGCAGTTCTTC	CASSFVGGINEQFF
TRBV13	TRBJ2-5	.	.	TGTGCCAGCAGCTTCCAAGAGGCCCAGTACTTC	CASSFQEAQYF
TRBV7-2	TRBJ1-5	.	.	TGTGCCAGCAGCTTGACGGGGTATCAGCCCCAGCATTTT	CASSLTGYQPQHF
TRBV15	TRBJ2-1	TRBD2	once	TGTGCCACCAGCAGAGCTAGCGGGGATACTAATGAGCAGTTCTTC	CATSRASGDTNEQFF
TRBV19	TRBJ1-1	.	.	TGTGCCAGTAGTCCGACAGGGAACACTGAAGCTTTCTTT	CASSPTGNTEAFF
TRBV27	TRBJ2-3	TRBD2	.	TGTGCCAGCAGTTTAGGGTTGCGGGAGACGGGCACAGATACGCAGTATTTT	CASSLGLRETGTDTQYF
TRBV27	TRBJ1-5	.	.	TGTGCCAGCAGGAGACAGTATGGCAATCAGCCCCAGCATTTT	CASRRQYGNQPQHF
TRBV6-5	TRBJ1-2	.	.	TGTGCCAGCAGCCCCGTTGGGCACTATGGCTACACCTTC	CASSPVGHYGYTF
TRBV28	TRBJ1-4	TRBD1	.	TGTGCCAGCAGAAACAGGGGTAGGGAAAAACTGTTTTTT	CASRNRGREKLFF